This TCR beta chain was obtained from a study of blood T cell repertoires in COVID-19. Study background: The study drew acute and convalescent COVID-19 samples from the United States, Italy and Spain.

Deletions cut 0 bases from V and 0 bases from J, with 9 bases between. The CDR3 is made up of 15 amino acids. Germline CDR1 reads SGHRS; CDR2 reads YFSETQ. The assay was immunoSEQ multiplex PCR, and TCRdb's table has in-frame clones only and misses some. This sample has tens of thousands of clones, with less than 85% found just once. The source of this sequence is a man aged 45-65 years with active COVID-19. Sequencing was done on a sample of peripheral blood. The V and J genes are TRBV5-1 and TRBJ1-1, with D perhaps matching TRBD1 (5 bases). CDR3 in DNA: TGCGCCAGCAGCTTGGGACAGATCATGAACACTGAAGCTTTCTTT. Protein product: CASSLGQIMNTEAFF.